One TCR beta chain is described in this entry. Germline V CDR1 and CDR2: LNHDA, SQIVND (reference sequence). The CDR3 contains 16 residues. The germline V and J ends were trimmed by 10 bases and 0 bases, with 16 bases remaining between them. This sample was taken from a study of T cell changes during pregnancy in multiple sclerosis. The table came from immunoSEQ multiplex PCR; TCRdb's copy has only in-frame clones and leaves some out. Of some 10,000 clones listed, around 88% are singletons. The sequences come from CD8+ T cells from peripheral blood mononuclear cells, collected in the first trimester of pregnancy. The V gene is TRBV19, the J gene TRBJ1-6, with D possibly being TRBD1 (6 bases). This receptor was obtained from a female donor in good health, enrolled as a control in a pregnancy study. The CDR3 sequence is CATCRDTSSYNSPLHF. In DNA, the CDR3 is TGTGCCACTTGTCGGGACACGAGCTCCTATAATTCACCCCTCCACTTT. The full variable domain, rest sourced from reference TRBV19 and TRBJ1-6, is DGGITQSPKYLFRKEGQNVTLSCEQNLNHDAMYWYRQDPGQGLRLIYYSQIVNDFQKGDIAEGYSVSREKKESFPLTVTSAQKNPTAFYLCATCRDTSSYNSPLHFGNGTRLTVT.